What follows are 18 T cell receptor beta chains derived from one specimen sequenced in a study of Ad26.COV2.S vaccination and SARS-CoV-2 variants. Treatment specified: around 19 received Ad26.COV2.S at low or high dose, single or two shots; roughly five received placebo; per-sample allocation not given. All samples were drawn on day 63, counting from the first vaccine or placebo injection. Clones were sequenced by immunoSEQ multiplex PCR, and TCRdb holds only the in-frame ones, with some missing. The table has approximately 280,000 clones, around 87% seen once. The source was peripheral blood, collected in a trial of Ad26.COV2.S vaccine versus placebo. These receptors were collected from a person aged 18-65 years who received the Ad26.COV2.S COVID-19 vaccine or a placebo.

The chain carries TRBV18 and TRBJ2-7, with D possibly TRBD1 on 6 matching bases. V was cut by 6 bases and J by 0 bases, with 15 bases left in between. The CDR3 totals 15 residues. Looked up from germline, CDR1 is KGHSH and CDR2 is LQKENI. The CDR3 DNA reads as TGTGCCAGCTCCCCCGGGACACTAGTCTCCTACGAGCAGTACTTC. This encodes CASSPGTLVSYEQYF.

This clone occurred a few times. Additional DNA sequences in this sample encode the identical CDR3. The rearrangement links TRBV18 to TRBJ1-1; D remains unclear. Looked up from germline, CDR1 is KGHSH and CDR2 is LQKENI. The CDR3 length is 13 residues. The germline V and J ends were trimmed by 2 bases and 1 base, with 5 bases remaining between them. DNA of the CDR3: TGTGCCAGCTCACCAGACTCGAACACTGAAGCTTTCTTT. This encodes CASSPDSNTEAFF.

The CDR3 sequence is CASSVDQTRTQYF. DNA of the CDR3: TGTGCCAGCAGTGTAGACCAGACCCGGACCCAGTACTTC. The J gene is TRBJ2-5, the V gene TRBV25-1, with unresolved D. The CDR3 contains 13 residues. Germline values: CDR1 MGHDK, CDR2 SYGVNS. V lost 4 bases and J lost 7, with 13 bases in between.

This chain uses TRBV7-2 with TRBJ2-7; 8 bases are shared with TRBD2. The CDR3 runs to 13 residues. V lost 5 bases, J lost 5 bases, and 5 bases stayed unmatched. The germline CDR1 and CDR2 sequences are SGHTA and FQGNSA. CDR3 amino acids: CASSLRTSHEQYF. The CDR3 nucleotides are TGTGCCAGCAGCCTCCGGACTAGCCACGAGCAGTACTTC.

This chain connects TRBV28 to TRBJ1-1; no definite D call. The CDR3 spans 13 residues. The germline CDR1 and CDR2 sequences are MDHEN and SYDVKM. V lost 9 bases to trimming and J lost 2 bases, with 13 bases between them. The CDR3 DNA is TGTGCCAGTGGACGGACTCCAAACACTGAAGCTTTCTTT. This codes for CASGRTPNTEAFF. The full variable domain, completed using reference TRBV28 and TRBJ1-1, is DVKVTQSSRYLVKRTGEKVFLECVQDMDHENMFWYRQDPGLGLRLIYFSYDVKMKEKGDIPEGYSVSREKKERFSLILESASTNQTSMYLCASGRTPNTEAFFGQGTRLTVV.

This clone has a handful of counts. CDR3: CASSGPWGAEAFF. CDR3 in DNA: TGTGCCAGTAGTGGCCCCTGGGGGGCTGAAGCTTTCTTT. The chain links TRBV19 to TRBJ1-1; a possible D gene is TRBD1 (5 bases). Germline lookup yields CDR1 LNHDA and CDR2 SQIVND (reference sequence). Deletions cut 5 bases from V and 6 bases from J, with 13 bases between. The CDR3 is 13 amino acids.

V is TRBV20-1 and J is TRBJ1-4, with D unresolved. CDR1 and CDR2 (germline): DFQATT, SNEGSKA (reference sequence). This CDR3 has 11 amino acids. The V and J ends lost 0 bases and 7 bases respectively, with 3 bases between them. The CDR3 loop is CSARDPEKLFF. The CDR3 DNA follows: TGCAGTGCTAGAGACCCTGAAAAACTGTTTTTT.

The rearrangement links TRBV19 to TRBJ1-1, with 9 bases fitting TRBD1. V was clipped by 9 bases and J by 0 bases; unmatched bases: 8. The CDR3 is 15 amino acids. CDR1 and CDR2 from the germline V gene are LNHDA and SQIVND (reference sequence). CDR3 nucleotide sequence: TGTGCCAGCCGGGACAGGGACTTTTTGAACACTGAAGCTTTCTTT. It specifies CASRDRDFLNTEAFF.

The chain links TRBV5-5 to TRBJ1-1; TRBD1 aligns across 7 bases. The CDR3 contains 16 residues. Per germline, CDR1 SGHKS and CDR2 YYEKEE (reference sequence). The ends lost 4 bases at V and 1 base at J; junction bases unmatched: 10. In DNA, the CDR3 is TGTGCCAGCAGCCGGGACAGCTCTTTTTCGAACACTGAAGCTTTCTTT. Translated: CASSRDSSFSNTEAFF.

The genes are TRBV15 and TRBJ1-5; no clear D. This CDR3 spans 15 amino acids. V was trimmed by 4 bases and J by 2 bases, leaving 12 bases between them. Per germline, CDR1 LNHNV and CDR2 YYDKDF (reference sequence). The CDR3 region is CATSNGRGRNQPQHF. The DNA for the CDR3 is TGTGCCACCAGCAATGGGAGAGGGCGCAATCAGCCCCAGCATTTT.

The chain joins TRBV12-3 or TRBV12-4 to TRBJ1-2; D possibly corresponds to TRBD1 (5 bases). This CDR3 is built from 12 residues. V was cut by 3 bases and J by 7 bases, with 9 bases left in between. The CDR3 nucleotides are TGTGCCAGCAGTTTGAGCGGGGGTGGCTACACCTTC. Its translation is CASSLSGGGYTF.

The chain couples TRBV4-2 to TRBJ2-1, with D possibly being TRBD1 (5 bases). Per the germline V gene, CDR1 is LGHNA and CDR2 is YNFKEQ. The CDR3 loop spans 15 amino acids. V shed 1 base and J shed 7 bases, with 14 bases lying between them. Here the CDR3 DNA reads TGTGCCAGCAGCCAAGTTCCAGGGAATATGAATGAGCAGTTCTTC. Translated: CASSQVPGNMNEQFF.

The chain employs TRBV6-5 and TRBJ2-1; no clear D gene. This CDR3 region has 14 residues. V lost 4 bases to trimming and J lost 8 bases, with 15 bases between them. Germline-derived CDR1 and CDR2 are MNHEY and SVGAGI. The CDR3 coding sequence is TGTGCCAGCAGTTCGCCCCGATTAGGCGATGAGCAGTTCTTC. Amino acid sequence: CASSSPRLGDEQFF.

The chain uses TRBV1 and TRBJ2-4; TRBD2 is taken as the D call from the table, unchecked against the DNA. TRBV1 is shown as a pseudogene. This CDR3 has 20 amino acids. The CDR3 reads CTSSQERTSGGAIAKNIQYF. The CDR3, as DNA: TGCACCAGCAGCCAAGAAAGGACTAGCGGGGGTGCGATAGCCAAAAACATTCAGTACTTC.

This clone turned up a few times. The gene calls are TRBV7-2 and TRBJ2-5, with D tentatively TRBD2 (7 bases). Looked up from germline, CDR1 is SGHTA and CDR2 is FQGNSA. V dropped 5 bases and J dropped 4 bases, with 23 bases sitting between them. This CDR3 has 17 residues. Here the CDR3 reads CASSRGSLVRGGETQYF. The CDR3 DNA reads as TGTGCCAGCAGCAGGGGCAGCTTAGTGAGGGGGGGAGAGACCCAGTACTTC.

V and J are TRBV12-1 and TRBJ2-7. TRBV12-1 is shown as a pseudogene. The CDR3 sequence is 16 residues long. The CDR3 DNA reads as TGTGCCAGCAGCTTTGGGTCAGGACCTCTCTCCTACGAGCAGTACTTC. Its protein is CASSFGSGPLSYEQYF.

J is TRBJ1-1 and V is TRBV5-4; possible D gene TRBD1, 6 bases. The CDR3 spans 16 residues. V lost 2 bases and J lost 4, with 18 bases in between. CDR1 SGHNT and CDR2 YYREEE come from the germline V gene (reference sequence). CDR3 DNA: TGTGCCAGCAGCTTTTCCTCGGAGGGGGTGGCCACTGAAGCTTTCTTT. Translation: CASSFSSEGVATEAFF.

The chain has TRBV7-9 and TRBJ2-5; 9 bases agree with TRBD1. Germline V lookup: CDR1 SEHNR, CDR2 FQNEAQ (reference sequence). The V gene end was trimmed by 3 bases and the J gene end by 2 bases; junction bases not matched to a gene: 13. This CDR3 is 18 amino acids long. The chain's CDR3 is CASSFIPGTGSLQETQYF. The CDR3 coding sequence is TGTGCCAGCAGCTTCATACCCGGGACAGGGTCCTTACAAGAGACCCAGTACTTC.